This T cell receptor (beta chain) was sequenced in a study of blood T cell repertoires in COVID-19. Study context: Samples came from the United States, Italy and Spain, spanning acute and convalescent COVID-19.

Using immunoSEQ multiplex PCR, the repertoire was profiled, and TCRdb retains in-frame clones only, with some absent. The sample contains 180,000 or so clones, 80% to 90% of which appear only once. In its sample, this clone was seen many times. Trimming pared 7 bases from V and 2 bases from J, leaving 16 bases between. CDR1 is MDHEN, CDR2 SYDVKM, per germline. The CDR3 runs to 15 residues. The sample consisted of peripheral blood. The chain has TRBV28 and TRBJ2-3, with D maybe TRBD2 (5 bases). The sequence was obtained from a man aged 40-49 years who had recovered from COVID-19. In DNA, the CDR3 is TGTGCCAGCAATAACCCCAGCGGACTCACAGATACGCAGTATTTT. Translated, it gives CASNNPSGLTDTQYF.